Here is one TCR beta chain with its context. Its specificity is not known. This entry is derived from a study of long-term antiretroviral therapy in people with HIV. Study-wide points: Relative to transplant donor controls, diversity remained lower despite increasing after ART.

Samples held roughly 0.85-11 million cryopreserved PBMC, and DNA extraction followed. The authors ran the immunoSEQ assay, v3.0, at survey level. Repertoires were generated with immunoSEQ multiplex PCR, while TCRdb's copy carries only in-frame clones and drops some. Of 30,000 to 40,000 clones listed, approximately 85% are singletons. The CDR3 totals 15 residues. Unmatched junction bases numbered 9, after V lost 10 bases and J lost 0 bases. The V gene's germline CDR1 is SNHLY and CDR2 FYNNEI. The receptor was isolated from a young man with HIV. J is TRBJ2-3 and V is TRBV2; 8 bases align to TRBD2. Material: unsorted PBMCs, obtained about 3.5 years after starting antiretroviral therapy. The CDR3 protein is CATDSGDSSTDTQYF. In DNA, the CDR3 is TGTGCCACGGATAGCGGGGACTCTAGCACAGATACGCAGTATTTT.